These T cell receptor beta chains were read from a single sample in a study of regulatory T cells in long-lasting Graves disease. TCRdb redid the calling of the multiplex PCR reads with MiXCR, one entry per CDR3 protein. Found here are around 340,000 distinct CDR3 sequences, 15% to 20% of them singletons; the top ten hold 29%. The sample was peripheral blood mononuclear cells (PBMCs), taken when the disease was refractory, from a patient treated with antithyroid drugs. The origin of the receptors is a female donor with Graves disease. The CDR3 runs from the conserved cysteine through the conserved F or W. The D gene is left open where the match is weak. Size is stated for part of the rows, as once, few or many counts, or as a class when the clone is expanded.

CDR3 | DNA | size | J | D | V
CASSLTPGTGSPEAFF | TGTGCCAGCAGTTTGACCCCCGGGACAGGGTCGCCTGAAGCTTTCTTT | many | TRBJ1-1 | TRBD1 | TRBV28
CASSLNRPPYEQYF | TGTGCCAGCTCACTCAACCGGCCCCCCTACGAGCAGTACTTC | - | TRBJ2-7 | - | TRBV18
CATKGRQGPGYSDTEAFF | TGTGCCACCAAAGGGAGACAGGGCCCGGGCTATTCGGACACTGAAGCTTTCTTT | many | TRBJ1-1 | TRBD1 | TRBV24-1
CAWNVKGQTKNIQYF | TGTGCCTGGAATGTTAAGGGCCAAACCAAAAACATTCAGTACTTC | many | TRBJ2-4 | - | TRBV30
CASTTPGVGVSHKNSYEQYF | TGTGCCAGCACCACTCCTGGAGTGGGAGTTTCACACAAGAACTCCTACGAGCAGTACTTC | many | TRBJ2-7 | - | TRBV28
CASSERGGTDTQYF | TGTGCCAGCAGTGAGCGGGGGGGCACAGATACGCAGTATTTT | few | TRBJ2-3 | TRBD2 | TRBV6-2/TRBV6-3
CASRAAGSYNSPLHF | TGTGCCAGCAGGGCGGCGGGCTCCTATAATTCACCCCTCCACTTT | many | TRBJ1-6 | - | TRBV7-2
CASSEARGYEQYF | TGTGCCAGCAGTGAAGCCAGGGGCTACGAGCAGTACTTC | many | TRBJ2-7 | - | TRBV2
CASSRGGAKNIQYF | TGTGCCAGCAGCCGAGGAGGAGCCAAAAACATTCAGTACTTC | - | TRBJ2-4 | - | TRBV7-9
CASSPGGAASYEQYF | TGCGCCAGCAGCCCCGGGGGAGCCGCCTCCTACGAGCAGTACTTC | - | TRBJ2-7 | - | TRBV5-1
CASSFEAGAGETQYF | TGTGCCAGCAGTTTTGAAGCGGGGGCCGGGGAGACCCAGTACTTC | many | TRBJ2-5 | TRBD2 | TRBV12-3/TRBV12-4
CASSQGAGVYEQYF | TGTGCCAGCAGCCAAGGGGCGGGAGTGTACGAGCAGTACTTC | many | TRBJ2-7 | TRBD2 | TRBV3-1